One sample yielded the 22 T cell receptor beta chains listed below, sequenced in a study of blood T cell repertoires in COVID-19. TCRdb keeps only in-frame clones here, not all; method: immunoSEQ multiplex PCR. Altogether around 450,000 clones are present, roughly 87% being singletons, with the ten largest covering approximately 0.7%. Source material: PBMCs or T cells enriched from blood (not recorded which). The receptors were gathered from a woman aged 18-29 years who had recovered from COVID-19.

The chain is built from TRBV7-2 and TRBJ1-2, with D uncertain. Germline V gives CDR1 SGHTA, CDR2 FQGNSA. This CDR3 comprises 13 residues. V was clipped by 0 bases and J by 4 bases, with 6 bases between them. The CDR3 loop is CASSLAPLYGYTF. The CDR3, as DNA: TGTGCCAGCAGCTTAGCTCCACTCTATGGCTACACCTTC.

This chain connects TRBV9 to TRBJ2-6, with TRBD1 identical over 10 bases. With 4 bases clipped from V and 4 bases from J, the junction kept 5 bases outside the gene matches. Germline V CDR1 and CDR2: SGDLS, YYNGEE. This CDR3 spans 16 amino acids. As DNA, the CDR3 is TGTGCCAGCAGCAAGGGGACAGGGGTCGGGGCCAACGTCCTGACTTTC. Translating gives CASSKGTGVGANVLTF.

The chain has TRBV5-1 and TRBJ2-7; the D is unclear. The CDR3 spans 14 residues. V was clipped by 0 bases and J by 5 bases, with 12 bases between them. The germline V gene encodes CDR1 SGHRS and CDR2 YFSETQ. CDR3 loop: CASSLGGVENEQYF. The DNA of the CDR3 is TGCGCCAGCAGCTTGGGAGGAGTTGAAAACGAGCAGTACTTC.

The V call is TRBV19, the J call TRBJ1-6, with 10 bases matching TRBD1. CDR3 length: 17 amino acids. V lost 5 bases and J lost 6; bases outside the gene matches: 10. Germline loops: CDR1 LNHDA, CDR2 SQIVND (reference sequence). Here the CDR3 DNA reads TGTGCCAGTAGTTCTCCTCCCGGGACAGGGGTTAATTCACCCCTCCACTTT. As protein: CASSSPPGTGVNSPLHF.

This clone was seen a few times. The chain is built from TRBV2 and TRBJ1-1; the match to TRBD1 covers 8 bases. Germline V gene sequence: CDR1 SNHLY, CDR2 FYNNEI. The CDR3 extends over 15 amino acids. The trim removed 3 bases at V and 5 bases at J, leaving 8 bases unmatched. Written as DNA, the CDR3 is TGTGCCAGCAGTGATCGGACAGGGAAAGGAACTGAAGCTTTCTTT. Its translation: CASSDRTGKGTEAFF.

The chain couples TRBV10-3 to TRBJ1-5; 10 bases fit TRBD1. CDR1 and CDR2 from the germline V gene are ENHRY and SYGVKD. The CDR3 runs 15 residues. V was pared by 3 bases and J by 2 bases, with 1 base of the junction left unmatched. DNA of the CDR3: TGTGCCATCAGTGAAGGGACAGGGGGCAATCAGCCCCAGCATTTT. Its translation is CAISEGTGGNQPQHF.

This clone was seen a handful of times. This chain links TRBV2 with TRBJ2-7; TRBD1 matches at 9 bases. Trimming took 4 bases from V and 7 from J; bases not matched to a gene: 8. Germline values: CDR1 SNHLY, CDR2 FYNNEI. The CDR3 has 14 residues. The CDR3 DNA follows: TGTGCCAGCAGTGGGCGGGACAGGGAAGGTGAGCAGTACTTC. Amino acid sequence: CASSGRDREGEQYF.

This chain uses TRBV4-1 with TRBJ2-6, with TRBD1 as a possible D gene (7 bases). Trimming removed 1 base at V and 0 bases at J, with 16 bases between. Per germline, CDR1 MGHRA and CDR2 YSYEKL. The CDR3 totals 19 residues. CDR3 sequence (DNA): TGCGCCAGCAGCCAAGTAAGGAGGGGGCCTGACTCTGGGGCCAACGTCCTGACTTTC. Encoded protein: CASSQVRRGPDSGANVLTF.

J is TRBJ2-3 and V is TRBV6-4, with D tentatively TRBD1 (6 bases). V lost 5 bases and J lost 6, with 12 bases in between. The CDR3 extends over 13 amino acids. Germline V gene data show CDR1 as MRHNA and CDR2 as SNTAGT. CDR3 DNA: TGTGCCAGCAGTCCGGGACATCTGGATACGCAGTATTTT. Translated, it gives CASSPGHLDTQYF.

Notes on this clone: Relative to the germline gene, one junction end is altered; a read error may explain this. The chain has TRBV24-1 and TRBJ2-7, with a tentative D call TRBD2 (6 bases). This CDR3 is 13 amino acids long. Per the germline V gene, CDR1 is KGHDR and CDR2 is SFDVKD. CDR3 residues: CATRGWDSDEQYF. Here the CDR3 DNA reads TGTGCCACCAGGGGCTGGGACTCCGACGAGCAGTACTTC.

V usage is TRBV5-1 and J usage is TRBJ1-2; 8 positions match TRBD1. The V gene's germline CDR1 is SGHRS and CDR2 YFSETQ. V lost 0 bases, J lost 5 bases, and 3 bases stayed unmatched. CDR3 length equals 14 residues. The CDR3 loop reads CASSLETGDYGYTF. The CDR3 coding sequence is TGCGCCAGCAGCTTGGAGACAGGGGATTATGGCTACACCTTC. Together with reference TRBV5-1 and TRBJ1-2, the CDR3 gives the full variable domain: KAGVTQTPRYLIKTRGQQVTLSCSPISGHRSVSWYQQTPGQGLQFLFEYFSETQRNKGNFPGRFSGRQFSNSRSEMNVSTLELGDSALYLCASSLETGDYGYTFGSGTRLTVV.

V and J are TRBV4-1 and TRBJ1-4, with D possibly being TRBD1 (6 bases). CDR1 MGHRA and CDR2 YSYEKL come from the germline V gene. V was trimmed by 1 base and J by 5 bases, leaving 11 bases between them. This CDR3 region has 15 residues. In DNA form, the CDR3 reads TGCGCCAGCAGCCAAGGACCCACAGGGAATGAAAAACTGTTTTTT. Amino acids: CASSQGPTGNEKLFF.

The J gene is TRBJ2-2, the V gene TRBV5-1; 9 bases fit TRBD1. The CDR3 is 16 amino acids. Unmatched junction bases numbered 8, after V lost 4 bases and J lost 4 bases. Germline V lookup: CDR1 SGHRS, CDR2 YFSETQ. The CDR3 DNA reads TGCGCCAGCAGCCCCGGTGGGACAGGGATCACCGGGGAGCTGTTTTTT. It specifies CASSPGGTGITGELFF.

The sample holds a few counts of this clone. This rearrangement joins TRBV3-1 (or the pseudogene TRBV3-2) to TRBJ2-1, with 11 positions matching TRBD2. The CDR3 totals 18 residues. The germline CDR1 and CDR2 sequences are LGHDT and YNNKEL (reference sequence). Losses at the gene ends were 3 bases for V and 2 bases for J; bases not matched to a gene: 9. The CDR3 nucleotides are TGTGCCAGCAGCCACGATAGCGGGGGGGCCAACCCCTACAATGAGCAGTTCTTC. The encoded protein is CASSHDSGGANPYNEQFF.

This rearrangement joins TRBV6-2 or TRBV6-3 to TRBJ2-1; 7 positions match TRBD2. CDR3 length equals 14 residues. V dropped 2 bases and J dropped 9; count of bases not matched to a gene: 7. Germline assignment: CDR1 MNHEY and CDR2 SVGEGT. The CDR3 sequence: CASSYPGGSSEQFF. The DNA of the CDR3 is TGTGCCAGCAGTTACCCCGGGGGGTCAAGTGAGCAGTTCTTC.

This chain links TRBV6-5 with TRBJ1-2; no firm D call. V lost 5 bases and J 8 bases, leaving 12 bases between the germline ends. Germline CDR1 and CDR2: MNHEY and SVGAGI. This CDR3 has 12 amino acids. The CDR3 sequence is CASSRPGGGYTF. In DNA form, the CDR3 reads TGTGCCAGCAGTCGACCCGGAGGGGGCTACACCTTC.

The J gene is TRBJ1-5, the V gene TRBV30; D is perhaps TRBD1 (6 bases). This CDR3 contains 15 residues. V was shortened by 2 bases and J by 2 bases, with 13 bases between the two germline ends. Germline CDR1 is GTSNPN and CDR2 is SVGIG (reference sequence). Here the CDR3 reads CAWSYRDGGNQPQHF. CDR3 sequence (DNA): TGTGCCTGGAGTTACAGGGACGGCGGCAATCAGCCCCAGCATTTT.

V and J are TRBV25-1 and TRBJ2-5, with D perhaps matching TRBD1 (6 bases). The CDR3 has 15 amino acids. Trimming left V 8 bases short and J 4 bases short, with 20 bases between. Germline CDR1 is MGHDK and CDR2 is SYGVNS. CDR3 amino acids: CASDGQGLLRETQYF. CDR3 DNA sequence: TGTGCCAGCGACGGCCAGGGGCTTCTGAGAGAGACCCAGTACTTC. The variable domain in full, with the rest retrieved from reference TRBV25-1 and TRBJ2-5, is EADIYQTPRYLVIGTGKKITLECSQTMGHDKMYWYQQDPGMELHLIHYSYGVNSTEKGDLSSESTVSRIRTEHFPLTLESARPSHTSQYLCASDGQGLLRETQYFGPGTRLLVL.

The chain joins TRBV7-9 to TRBJ1-3; D is unresolved. The germline V gene encodes CDR1 SEHNR and CDR2 FQNEAQ (reference sequence). With 2 bases removed from V and 0 bases from J, the gap between germline ends came to 8 bases. The CDR3 has 15 residues. The CDR3 is CASSLFSLSGNTIYF. The CDR3, as DNA: TGTGCCAGCAGCTTATTTAGCCTCTCTGGAAACACCATATATTTT. Complete variable domain (other parts from reference TRBV7-9 and TRBJ1-3): DTGVSQNPRHKITKRGQNVTFRCDPISEHNRLYWYRQTLGQGPEFLTYFQNEAQLEKSRLLSDRFSAERPKGSFSTLEIQRTEQGDSAMYLCASSLFSLSGNTIYFGEGSWLTVV.

This chain joins TRBV4-2 and TRBJ2-5, with 11 bases aligning to TRBD2. The germline gives CDR1 LGHNA, CDR2 YNFKEQ. The CDR3 totals 15 residues. V was pared by 1 base and J by 4 bases, with 2 bases of the junction left unmatched. The CDR3 DNA reads as TGTGCCAGCAGCCAAGCACTAGCGGGGGTAGAGACCCAGTACTTC. It is translated as CASSQALAGVETQYF.

CDR3 in amino acids: CASSQLSGNTQYF. CDR3 sequence (DNA): TGTGCCAGCAGCCAGTTGTCGGGGAATACGCAGTATTTT. V gene TRBV5-6 combines with J gene TRBJ2-3; D may be TRBD2 (5 bases). Germline CDR1 SGHDT, CDR2 YYEEEE. V lost 4 bases, J lost 7 bases, and 13 bases lay in between. The CDR3 is made up of 13 amino acids.

This chain connects TRBV6-5 to TRBJ1-5, with 11 nucleotides matching TRBD1. The CDR3 runs 15 residues. V gave up 7 bases and J gave up 3 bases; unmatched junction bases: 5. Germline CDR1 and CDR2: MNHEY and SVGAGI. CDR3 loop: CASKGTGGVNQPQHF. DNA for the CDR3: TGTGCCAGCAAAGGGACAGGGGGTGTCAATCAGCCCCAGCATTTT.